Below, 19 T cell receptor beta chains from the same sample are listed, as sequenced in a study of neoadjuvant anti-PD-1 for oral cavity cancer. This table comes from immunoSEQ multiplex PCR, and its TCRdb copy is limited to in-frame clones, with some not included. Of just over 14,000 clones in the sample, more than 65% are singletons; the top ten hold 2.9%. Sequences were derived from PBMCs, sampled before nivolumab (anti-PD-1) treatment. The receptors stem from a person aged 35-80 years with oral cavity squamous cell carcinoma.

The CDR3 nucleotides read TGTGCCAGCAGTGAAGCGGGGGCCGTCCTCTATGGCTACACCTTC. This codes for CASSEAGAVLYGYTF. The chain recombines TRBV6-1 with TRBJ1-2; D perhaps matches TRBD1 (6 bases). The CDR3 is made up of 15 amino acids. CDR1 and CDR2 (germline): MNHNS, SASEGT. V was trimmed by 0 bases and J by 4 bases, leaving 12 bases between them.

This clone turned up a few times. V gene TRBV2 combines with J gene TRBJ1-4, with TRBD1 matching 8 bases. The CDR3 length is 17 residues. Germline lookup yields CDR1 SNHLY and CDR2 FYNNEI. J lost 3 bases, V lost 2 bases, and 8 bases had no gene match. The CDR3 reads CASSELDRVGSNEKLFF. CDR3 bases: TGTGCCAGCAGTGAATTGGACAGGGTGGGTTCTAATGAAAAACTGTTTTTT.

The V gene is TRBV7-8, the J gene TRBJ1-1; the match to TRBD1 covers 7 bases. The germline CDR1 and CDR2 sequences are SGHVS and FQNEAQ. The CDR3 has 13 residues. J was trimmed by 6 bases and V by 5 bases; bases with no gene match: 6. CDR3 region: CASSQTGMAEAFF. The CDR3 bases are TGTGCCAGCAGCCAGACAGGGATGGCTGAAGCTTTCTTT.

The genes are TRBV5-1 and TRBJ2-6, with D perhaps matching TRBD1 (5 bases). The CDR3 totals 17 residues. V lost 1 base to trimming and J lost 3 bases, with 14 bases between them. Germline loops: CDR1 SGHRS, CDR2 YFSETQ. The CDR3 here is CASSLTSQGSGANVLTF. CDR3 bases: TGCGCCAGCAGCTTGACGAGTCAGGGAAGTGGGGCCAACGTCCTGACTTTC.

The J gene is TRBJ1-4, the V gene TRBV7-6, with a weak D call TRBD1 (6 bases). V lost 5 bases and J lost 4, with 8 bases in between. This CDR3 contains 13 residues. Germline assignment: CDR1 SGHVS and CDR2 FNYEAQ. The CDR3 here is CASSVGHNEKLFF. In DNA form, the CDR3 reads TGTGCCAGCAGCGTGGGACATAATGAAAAACTGTTTTTT. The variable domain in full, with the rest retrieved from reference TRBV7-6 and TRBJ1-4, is GAGVSQSPRYKVTKRGQDVALRCDPISGHVSLYWYRQALGQGPEFLTYFNYEAQQDKSGLPNDRFSAERPEGSISTLTIQRTEQRDSAMYRCASSVGHNEKLFFGSGTQLSVL.

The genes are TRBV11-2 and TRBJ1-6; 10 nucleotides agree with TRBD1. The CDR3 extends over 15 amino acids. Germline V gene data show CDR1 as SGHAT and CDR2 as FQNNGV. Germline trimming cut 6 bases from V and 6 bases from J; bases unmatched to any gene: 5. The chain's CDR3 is CASSPGQGGNSPLHF. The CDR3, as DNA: TGTGCCAGCAGTCCCGGACAGGGGGGTAATTCACCCCTCCACTTT.

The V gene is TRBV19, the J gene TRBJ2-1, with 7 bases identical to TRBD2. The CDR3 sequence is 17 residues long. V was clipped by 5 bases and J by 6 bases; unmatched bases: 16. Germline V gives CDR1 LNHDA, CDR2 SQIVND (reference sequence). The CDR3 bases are TGTGCCAGTAGTTGGCTCCTTCTGTCGGGGGGAGGCAATGAGCAGTTCTTC. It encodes CASSWLLLSGGGNEQFF.

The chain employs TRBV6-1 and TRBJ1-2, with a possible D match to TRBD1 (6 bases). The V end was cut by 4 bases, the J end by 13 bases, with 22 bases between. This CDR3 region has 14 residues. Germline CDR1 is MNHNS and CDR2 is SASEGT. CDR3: CASSGTPDQGPCTF. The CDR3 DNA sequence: TGTGCCAGCAGTGGTACTCCTGACCAGGGGCCATGCACCTTC.

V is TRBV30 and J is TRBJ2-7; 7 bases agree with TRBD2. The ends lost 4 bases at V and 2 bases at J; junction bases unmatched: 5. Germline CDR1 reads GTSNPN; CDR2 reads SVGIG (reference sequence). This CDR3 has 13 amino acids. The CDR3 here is CAWKRGRAYEQYF. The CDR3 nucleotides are TGTGCCTGGAAACGTGGGAGGGCCTACGAGCAGTACTTC.

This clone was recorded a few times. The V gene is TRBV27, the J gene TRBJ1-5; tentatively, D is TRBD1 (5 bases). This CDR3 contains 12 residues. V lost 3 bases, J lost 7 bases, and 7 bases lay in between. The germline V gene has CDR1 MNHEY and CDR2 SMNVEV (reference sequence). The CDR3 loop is CASSFRDQPQHF. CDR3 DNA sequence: TGTGCCAGCAGTTTCAGGGACCAGCCCCAGCATTTT.

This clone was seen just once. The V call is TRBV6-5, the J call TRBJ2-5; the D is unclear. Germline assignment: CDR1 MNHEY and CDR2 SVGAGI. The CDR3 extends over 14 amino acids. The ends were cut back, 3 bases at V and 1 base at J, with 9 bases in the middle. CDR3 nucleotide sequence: TGTGCCAGCAGTTATGGGCCTACCCAAGAGACCCAGTACTTC. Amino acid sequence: CASSYGPTQETQYF.

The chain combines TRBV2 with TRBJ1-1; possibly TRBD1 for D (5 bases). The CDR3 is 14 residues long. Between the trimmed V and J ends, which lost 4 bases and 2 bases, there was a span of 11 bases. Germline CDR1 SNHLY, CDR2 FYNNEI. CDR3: CASSVGRRNTEAFF. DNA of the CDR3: TGTGCCAGCAGTGTGGGACGGAGAAACACTGAAGCTTTCTTT.

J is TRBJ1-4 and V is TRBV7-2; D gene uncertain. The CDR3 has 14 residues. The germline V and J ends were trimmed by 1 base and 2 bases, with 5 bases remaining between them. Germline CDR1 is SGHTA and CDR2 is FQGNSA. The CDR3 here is CASSLGATNEKLFF. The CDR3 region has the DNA TGTGCCAGCAGCTTAGGGGCGACTAATGAAAAACTGTTTTTT.

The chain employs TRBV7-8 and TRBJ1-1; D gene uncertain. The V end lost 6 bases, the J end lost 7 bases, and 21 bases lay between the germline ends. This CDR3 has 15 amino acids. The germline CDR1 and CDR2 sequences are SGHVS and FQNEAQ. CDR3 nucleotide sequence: TGTGCCAGCAGTTCCCTCACGGGGAGAAACCTTGAAGCTTTCTTT. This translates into CASSSLTGRNLEAFF.

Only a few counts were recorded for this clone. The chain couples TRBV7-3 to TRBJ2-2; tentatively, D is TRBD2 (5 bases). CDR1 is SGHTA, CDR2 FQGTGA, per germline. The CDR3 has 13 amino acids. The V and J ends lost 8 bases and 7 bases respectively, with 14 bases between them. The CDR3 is CASGEGAVGELFF. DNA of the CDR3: TGTGCCAGCGGTGAGGGCGCGGTCGGGGAGCTGTTTTTT.

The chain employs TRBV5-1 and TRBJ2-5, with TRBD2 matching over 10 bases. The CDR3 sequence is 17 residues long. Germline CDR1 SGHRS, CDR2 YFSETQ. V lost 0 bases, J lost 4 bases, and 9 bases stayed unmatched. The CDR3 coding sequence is TGCGCCAGCAGCTTGGGTCTAGCGGGAGTGGGGGGAGAGACCCAGTACTTC. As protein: CASSLGLAGVGGETQYF.

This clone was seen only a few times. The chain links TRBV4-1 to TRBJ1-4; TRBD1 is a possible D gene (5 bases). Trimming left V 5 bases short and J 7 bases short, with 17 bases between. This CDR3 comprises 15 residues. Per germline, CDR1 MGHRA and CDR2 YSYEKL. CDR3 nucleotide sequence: TGCGCCAGCAGCGTAACCGGGACGTCTGGTGAAAAACTGTTTTTT. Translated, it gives CASSVTGTSGEKLFF.

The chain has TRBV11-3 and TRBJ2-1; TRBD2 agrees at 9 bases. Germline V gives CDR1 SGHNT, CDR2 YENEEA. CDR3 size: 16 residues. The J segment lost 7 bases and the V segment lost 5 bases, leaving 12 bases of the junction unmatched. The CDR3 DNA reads TGTGCCAGCAGCCCCCAAACCCTTACTAGCGGGAATGAGCAGTTCTTC. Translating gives CASSPQTLTSGNEQFF.

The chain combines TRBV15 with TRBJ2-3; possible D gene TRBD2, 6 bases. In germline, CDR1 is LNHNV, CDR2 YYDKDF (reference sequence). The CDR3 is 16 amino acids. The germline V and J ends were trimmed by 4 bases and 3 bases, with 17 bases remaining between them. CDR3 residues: CATSTGTRFATDTQYF. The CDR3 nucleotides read TGTGCCACCAGCACAGGGACTCGATTCGCGACAGATACGCAGTATTTT.